This is a list of T cell receptor beta chains from one sample in a study of beta chain features in type 1 diabetes. Measured with immunoSEQ multiplex PCR; TCRdb has only the in-frame clones, and not every one. The table has more than 100,000 clones, approximately 30% seen once. Input material: central memory CD4+ T cells from blood. These receptors originate from a woman aged 18 to 35 with type 1 diabetes. Both conserved end residues are part of each CDR3. The order of the fields is V gene, J gene, clone size, D gene, CDR3 protein, CDR3 DNA. The D gene is left open where the match is weak. Clone size is stated in some rows and not others, as once, few, many or a class when expanded.

>TRBV28|TRBJ1-1|few|NA
CASSLTEAFF
TGTGCCAGCAGTCTTACTGAAGCTTTCTTT
>TRBV11-1|TRBJ2-3|few|NA
CASSLGGGTDTQYF
TGTGCCAGCAGCTTAGGCGGTGGAACAGATACGCAGTATTTT
>TRBV7-9|TRBJ1-1|few|NA
CAASEAEGAFF
TGTGCCGCGTCAGAGGCAGAAGGAGCTTTCTTT
>TRBV15|TRBJ1-1|few|NA
CATSRRSSNTEAFF
TGTGCCACCAGCAGGAGAAGTTCGAACACTGAAGCTTTCTTT
>TRBV5-6|TRBJ2-3|NA|NA
CASSLGPRGGRSDTQYF
TGTGCCAGCAGCTTGGGTCCACGTGGGGGGAGATCAGATACGCAGTATTTT
>TRBV29-1|TRBJ2-5|few|NA
CSVGSSRLDQETQYF
TGCAGCGTTGGGTCGTCTAGACTAGACCAAGAGACCCAGTACTTC
>TRBV19|TRBJ1-3|few|TRBD1
CASSMSGQGTGNTIYF
TGTGCCAGTAGTATGTCCGGACAGGGGACTGGAAACACCATATATTTT
>TRBV7-2|TRBJ2-2|few|TRBD1
CASTRVSPGQGSTGELFF
TGTGCCAGCACCCGTGTATCGCCGGGACAGGGTAGTACCGGGGAGCTGTTTTTT
>TRBV7-8|TRBJ2-1|once|NA
CASSLSGSNEQFF
TGTGCCAGCAGCTTATCAGGGTCCAATGAGCAGTTCTTC
>TRBV11-2|TRBJ2-2|NA|NA
CASSLGVGTYTGELFF
TGTGCCAGCAGCTTAGGTGTCGGTACTTACACCGGGGAGCTGTTTTTT
>TRBV10-2|TRBJ1-4|NA|TRBD1
CASRDGQGVANEKLFF
TGCGCCAGCAGAGACGGACAGGGAGTGGCTAATGAAAAACTGTTTTTT
>TRBV28|TRBJ2-5|NA|NA
CASSSGQKETQYF
TGTGCCAGCAGTAGTGGACAGAAAGAGACCCAGTACTTC
>TRBV2|TRBJ2-1|few|TRBD1
CASRGQGGGEQFF
TGTGCCAGCCGAGGACAAGGGGGCGGTGAGCAGTTCTTC
>TRBV12-5|TRBJ2-5|NA|NA
CASGSQGETQYF
TGTGCTAGTGGTTCACAGGGAGAGACCCAGTACTTC
>TRBV28|TRBJ2-7|NA|TRBD1
CASSSGQGHEQYF
TGTGCCAGCAGTTCCGGACAGGGGCACGAGCAGTACTTC